The T cell receptor beta chain described here comes from a study of early T cells in non-severe SARS-CoV-2 infection. Study in general: Sequencing used unsorted whole-blood bulk RNA, so chains lack pairing.

The CDR3 consists of 16 residues. After removal of 6 bases from V and 4 bases from J, the junction contained 12 bases not matched to a gene. Germline values: CDR1 MDHEN, CDR2 SYDVKM. Separate cDNA molecules each had unique molecular identifiers attached to them. One entry per CDR3 protein results from TCRdb running MiXCR on the 5' RACE reads. The sample has 88,000 or so distinct CDR3 sequences, 14% to 15% seen once. Overall study results and limits: Matching with VDJdb favored anti-spike CD8 responses (missing private and CD4 specificities).

This clonotype has only a few counts. Its matching antigen is unknown. The chain is built from TRBV28 and TRBJ1-2; TRBD1 agrees at 9 bases. The sample was whole blood. This clonotype was sampled from an adult who was a healthcare worker with PCR-confirmed SARS-CoV-2 infection or an uninfected control (not recorded which). Here the CDR3 DNA reads TGTGCCAGCAGGAAAGCCGGGACAGGGTTCGGCTATGGCTACACCTTC. As protein: CASRKAGTGFGYGYTF.